The 19 T cell receptor beta chains listed next were all sequenced from one sample in a study of tumor-infiltrating lymphocytes in primary liver carcinoma. Unsorted bulk tissue, about 20-32 mg of it, served as the source for co-extraction of RNA and DNA. TCR beta cDNA was made from approximately 500 ng total RNA with a constant-region primer. A slightly modified ARM-PCR protocol with three nested multiplex PCR rounds produced these TCR beta libraries. Use of TRBV1-TRBV30 forward primers with a C-beta reverse primer characterized the first two PCR rounds, which lasted about 10 cycles each. Using its own MiXCR run on the multiplex PCR reads, TCRdb lists one record per CDR3 protein. Seen here are 40,000 to 45,000 distinct CDR3 sequences, approximately 73% observed once, and the top ten hold about 20%. Material for sequencing was liver tumor tissue from sampling region 2. Described subset: tumor region T2, inferior pole. These receptors came from a man aged 40-50 years with primary liver carcinoma and hepatitis B virus infection.

This chain joins TRBV12-3 or TRBV12-4 and TRBJ2-3, with D maybe TRBD2 (6 bases). The CDR3 is 15 amino acids. Trimming cost V 4 bases and J 4 bases, with 15 bases left between them. The CDR3 sequence is CASSWDWDVSDTQYF. The DNA of the CDR3 is TGTGCCAGCAGTTGGGACTGGGATGTATCAGATACGCAGTATTTT.

Concerning this clonotype itself: Relative to the germline gene, one junction end is altered; a read error may explain this. The gene calls are TRBV11-2 and TRBJ2-1, with D maybe TRBD2 (6 bases). Germline V gives CDR1 SGHAT, CDR2 FQNNGV. This CDR3 is built from 17 residues. The CDR3 loop reads CASSPTTTSWKYKEQFF. CDR3 DNA: TGTGCCAGCAGCCCTACCACAACTAGCTGGAAATACAAAGAGCAGTTCTTC. Full variable domain (outside the CDR3, taken from reference TRBV11-2 and TRBJ2-1): EAGVAQSPRYKIIEKRQSVAFWCNPISGHATLYWYQQILGQGPKLLIQFQNNGVVDDSQLPKDRFSAERLKGVDSTLKIQPAKLEDSAVYLCASSPTTTSWKYKEQFFGPGTRLTVL.

In regard to this clonotype: The junction does not match germline at one end; this may be a read error. The CDR3 sequence is CASSPERGSNRPQHF. DNA of the CDR3: TGTGCCAGCAGCCCCGAGAGGGGTAGCAATCGGCCCCAGCATTTT. The chain recombines TRBV7-9 with TRBJ1-5; tentative D call: TRBD1 (5 bases). This CDR3 is 15 amino acids long. CDR1 SEHNR and CDR2 FQNEAQ come from the germline V gene (reference sequence).

This clonotype was observed many times. This sequence joins TRBV6-2 or TRBV6-3 and TRBJ1-5; no definite D call. The CDR3 covers 15 residues. Germline V lookup: CDR1 MNHEY, CDR2 SVGEGT. V lost 0 bases and J 3 bases, leaving 9 bases between the germline ends. CDR3 in DNA: TGTGCCAGCAGTTACTCGAGGGTCCCCAATCAGCCCCAGCATTTT. Its protein is CASSYSRVPNQPQHF.

For this clonotype: The junction and the germline gene differ at one end; a read error may be behind it. The chain has TRBV6-5 and TRBJ2-7, with 8 nucleotides matching TRBD1. Germline CDR1 is MNHEY and CDR2 is SVGAGI. This CDR3 has 17 amino acids. CDR3 protein: CVSSDMTGATRRYEQYF. The DNA of the CDR3 is TGTGTCAGCAGTGATATGACAGGGGCGACTCGACGTTACGAGCAGTACTTC.

A remark on this clonotype: The germline gene is not matched at one end of the junction; a read error may be the cause. The chain joins TRBV6-5 to TRBJ2-3; 7 nucleotides align to TRBD1. The CDR3 spans 17 residues. In germline, CDR1 is MNHEY, CDR2 SVGAGI. CDR3 amino acids: CASSSLPLSVGTDMQYF. DNA for the CDR3: TGTGCCAGCAGTTCACTCCCCTTAAGCGTGGGGACAGATATGCAGTATTTT.

The rearrangement joins TRBV11-2 to TRBJ2-7, with 10 bases matching TRBD2. Trimming at V came to 7 bases and at J to 5 bases, leaving 20 bases not matched to a gene. CDR1 is SGHAT and CDR2 is FQNNGV in the germline V gene. This CDR3 has 18 residues. As DNA, the CDR3 is TGTGCCAGCACATTAGTTTTTCCTAGCGGGAGTAATTTCCACGAGCAGTACTTC. It is translated as CASTLVFPSGSNFHEQYF. Looking up the rest from reference TRBV11-2 and TRBJ2-7 gives the full variable domain: EAGVAQSPRYKIIEKRQSVAFWCNPISGHATLYWYQQILGQGPKLLIQFQNNGVVDDSQLPKDRFSAERLKGVDSTLKIQPAKLEDSAVYLCASTLVFPSGSNFHEQYFGPGTRLTVT.

This clonotype was seen a handful of times. The conserved phenylalanine or tryptophan normally closing the CDR3 is absent here, so this likely arose from a read error. The chain employs TRBV6-1 and TRBJ1-5; no clear D gene. The CDR3 has 13 amino acids. Germline V lookup: CDR1 MNHNS, CDR2 SASEGT. V was trimmed by 3 bases and J by 10 bases, leaving 13 bases between them. CDR3 coding DNA: TGTGCCAGCAGTGAGGGATGGGTCAGACCCCAGCATTAT. This encodes CASSEGWVRPQHY.

The V gene is TRBV29-1, the J gene TRBJ2-7; D unclear. Looked up from germline, CDR1 is SQVTM and CDR2 is ANQGSEA. This CDR3 is 16 amino acids long. CDR3 coding DNA: TGCAACGCCATGACATCTGGCACCGGCACTTCCTACGAGCAGTACTTC. Translated, it gives CNAMTSGTGTSYEQYF.

This clonotype was counted many times. V and J are TRBV7-2 and TRBJ1-4; unclear D gene. CDR1 SGHTA and CDR2 FQGNSA come from the germline V gene. Trimming stripped 6 bases from V and 7 bases from J, with 15 bases between. The CDR3 sequence is 14 residues long. This chain's CDR3 is CASSLGNPGEKLFF. In nucleotides, the CDR3 is TGTGCCAGCAGTTTGGGAAATCCCGGTGAAAAACTGTTTTTT.

This clonotype showed up just a few times. Its ends do not fully match the called genes, so a read error is possible. This CDR3 reads CASSRRSGGSRSCEQYF. The CDR3, as DNA: TGTGCCAGTAGTCGAAGATCGGGCGGGAGTCGCTCCTGCGAGCAGTACTTC. The V gene is TRBV19, the J gene TRBJ2-7; TRBD2 matches at 7 bases. Germline V lookup: CDR1 LNHDA, CDR2 SQIVND (reference sequence). CDR3 length equals 17 residues.

About this clonotype itself: One junction end disagrees with the germline gene, perhaps due to a read error. This chain uses TRBV11-2 with TRBJ2-7; 9 nucleotides line up with TRBD1. Germline values: CDR1 SGHAT, CDR2 FQNNGV. This CDR3 contains 16 residues. Here the CDR3 DNA reads TGTGCCAGCAGCTTAACAGGGGGCCCCTTTGACTACGACCAGTATTTC. This codes for CASSLTGGPFDYDQYF.

A remark on this clonotype: The CDR3 does not end in the conserved phenylalanine or tryptophan, so this is likely a read error. No DNA is shown, since the ends of the CDR3 on it are uncertain; the CDR3 is the one TCRdb lists. This sequence joins TRBV29-1 and TRBJ2-5; the table assigns TRBD2, which was not confirmed against the DNA. The CDR3 extends over 13 residues, inclusive of both ends. The germline gives CDR1 SQVTM, CDR2 ANQGSEA. This CDR3 is CSSSAEGQETQDL.

With respect to this clonotype: The junction does not match germline at one end; this may be a read error. The chain combines TRBV7-9 with TRBJ2-3; 7 nucleotides align to TRBD2. CDR1 and CDR2 (germline): SEHNR, FQNEAQ (reference sequence). This CDR3 is 15 amino acids long. The CDR3 loop reads CASSFGGSEPETQYF. For the CDR3, the DNA is TGTGCCAGCAGCTTCGGCGGGAGCGAACCAGAAACGCAGTATTTT.

On this clonotype itself: This is likely a read error, given that the CDR3 carries no conserved phenylalanine or tryptophan at its end. The limits of the CDR3 on the DNA are not certain, so only TCRdb's listed CDR3 is given. CDR3 region: CASSLDVSNNELFL. The chain combines TRBV11-3 with TRBJ2-1. Including both end residues, the CDR3 is 14 amino acids long. Germline CDR1 is SGHNT and CDR2 is YENEEA.

Points on this clonotype: A read error may produce the germline difference seen at one junction end. The J gene is TRBJ1-5, the V gene TRBV11-3; D call uncertain. CDR3 length equals 11 residues. The germline gives CDR1 SGHNT, CDR2 YENEEA. The CDR3 here is CDSSLQSTQHF. CDR3 DNA: TGTGACAGCAGCTTACAATCAACCCAGCATTTT. Variable domain in full (rest from reference TRBV11-3 and TRBJ1-5): EAGVVQSPRYKIIEKKQPVAFWCNPISGHNTLYWYLQNLGQGPELLIRYENEEAVDDSQLPKDRFSAERLKGVDSTLKIQPAELGDSAVYLCDSSLQSTQHFGDGTRLSIL.

In the case of this clonotype: At one boundary the junction diverges from the germline segment, which might be a read error. This chain uses TRBV11-3 with TRBJ2-3; perhaps TRBD1 as D (5 bases). CDR3 length: 12 amino acids. Germline V gene data show CDR1 as SGHNT and CDR2 as YENEEA. The CDR3 DNA reads as TGTGCCAGCAGTTCGGACACGGATACGCATTATTTT. This codes for CASSSDTDTHYF.

This clonotype was seen ten or more times. The chain links TRBV28 to TRBJ2-2; no definite D call. This CDR3 comprises 15 residues. Trimming stripped 6 bases from V and 0 bases from J, with 11 bases between. The germline V gene encodes CDR1 MDHEN and CDR2 SYDVKM. The CDR3 nucleotides read TGTGCCAGCAGACCGGACCACGCGAACACCGGGGAGCTGTTTTTT. This encodes CASRPDHANTGELFF.

Details on this clonotype: Given the absence of the conserved phenylalanine or tryptophan at the CDR3 end, a read error is likely. The chain's CDR3 is CASRPDMNAEAFI. The CDR3 DNA is TGCGCCAGCAGACCCGACATGAACGCTGAAGCTTTCATT. The chain uses TRBV5-1 and TRBJ1-1; D is undetermined. CDR1 and CDR2 (germline): SGHRS, YFSETQ. This CDR3 comprises 13 residues.